This TCR beta chain was captured in a study of blood T cell repertoires in COVID-19. Study-wide background: From the United States, Italy and Spain came samples of acute and convalescent COVID-19. T cells, B-cell-depleted T cells, or PBMCs supplied cDNA or gDNA.

As originally analysed: Reference gene primer amplification yielded estimated nucleated cell counts. The protocol was immunoSEQ multiplex PCR, while the TCRdb copy is restricted to in-frame clones and leaves out a portion. V and J calls and clone size come straight from that table; D and trimming were deduced from the DNA. The table lists roughly 24,000 clones, under 90% of them singletons, with around a third in the top ten. After removal of 7 bases from V and 1 base from J, the junction contained 4 bases not matched to a gene. The CDR3 runs 15 residues. Germline V gene sequence: CDR1 LNHDA, CDR2 SQIVND (reference sequence).

The source is a human donor in a cohort sampled during active COVID-19. Sequencing was performed on peripheral blood. The rearrangement links TRBV19 to TRBJ2-2, with 9 bases matching TRBD1. The CDR3: CASTRQGVNTGELFF. The CDR3 DNA follows: TGTGCCAGTACCAGACAGGGGGTGAACACCGGGGAGCTGTTTTTT.